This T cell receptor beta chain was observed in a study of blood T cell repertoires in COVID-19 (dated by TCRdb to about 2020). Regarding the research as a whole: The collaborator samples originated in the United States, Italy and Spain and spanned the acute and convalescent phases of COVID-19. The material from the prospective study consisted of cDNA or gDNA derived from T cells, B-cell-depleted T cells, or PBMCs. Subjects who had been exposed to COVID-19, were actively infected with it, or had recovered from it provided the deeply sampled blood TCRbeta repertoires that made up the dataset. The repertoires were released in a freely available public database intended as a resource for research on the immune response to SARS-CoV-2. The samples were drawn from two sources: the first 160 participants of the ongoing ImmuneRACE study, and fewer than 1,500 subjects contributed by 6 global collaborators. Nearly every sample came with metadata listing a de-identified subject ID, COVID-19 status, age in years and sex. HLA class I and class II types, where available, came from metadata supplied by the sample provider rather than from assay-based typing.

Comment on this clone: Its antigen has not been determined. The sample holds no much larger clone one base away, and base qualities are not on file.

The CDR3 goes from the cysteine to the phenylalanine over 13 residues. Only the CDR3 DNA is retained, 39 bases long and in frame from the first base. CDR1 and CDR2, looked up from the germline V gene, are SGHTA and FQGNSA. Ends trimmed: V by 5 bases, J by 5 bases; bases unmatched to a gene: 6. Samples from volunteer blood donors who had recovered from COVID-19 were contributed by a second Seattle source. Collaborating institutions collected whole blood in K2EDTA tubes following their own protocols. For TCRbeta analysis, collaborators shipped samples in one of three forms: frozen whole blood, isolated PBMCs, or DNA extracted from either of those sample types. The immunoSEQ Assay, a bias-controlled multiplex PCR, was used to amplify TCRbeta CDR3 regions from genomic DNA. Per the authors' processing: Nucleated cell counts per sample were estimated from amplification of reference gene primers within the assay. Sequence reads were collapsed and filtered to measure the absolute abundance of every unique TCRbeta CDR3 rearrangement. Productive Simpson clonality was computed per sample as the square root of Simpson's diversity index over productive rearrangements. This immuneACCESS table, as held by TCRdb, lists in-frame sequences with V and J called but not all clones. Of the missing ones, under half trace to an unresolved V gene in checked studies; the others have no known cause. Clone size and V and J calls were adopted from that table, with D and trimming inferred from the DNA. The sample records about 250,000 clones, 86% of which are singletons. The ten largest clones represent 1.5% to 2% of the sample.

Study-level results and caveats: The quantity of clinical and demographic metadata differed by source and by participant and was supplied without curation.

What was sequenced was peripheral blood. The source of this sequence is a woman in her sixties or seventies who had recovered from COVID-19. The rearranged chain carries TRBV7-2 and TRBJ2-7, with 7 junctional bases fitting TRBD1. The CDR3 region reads CASSRQGPDEQYF. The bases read TGTGCCAGCAGCCGACAGGGACCGGACGAGCAGTACTTC.